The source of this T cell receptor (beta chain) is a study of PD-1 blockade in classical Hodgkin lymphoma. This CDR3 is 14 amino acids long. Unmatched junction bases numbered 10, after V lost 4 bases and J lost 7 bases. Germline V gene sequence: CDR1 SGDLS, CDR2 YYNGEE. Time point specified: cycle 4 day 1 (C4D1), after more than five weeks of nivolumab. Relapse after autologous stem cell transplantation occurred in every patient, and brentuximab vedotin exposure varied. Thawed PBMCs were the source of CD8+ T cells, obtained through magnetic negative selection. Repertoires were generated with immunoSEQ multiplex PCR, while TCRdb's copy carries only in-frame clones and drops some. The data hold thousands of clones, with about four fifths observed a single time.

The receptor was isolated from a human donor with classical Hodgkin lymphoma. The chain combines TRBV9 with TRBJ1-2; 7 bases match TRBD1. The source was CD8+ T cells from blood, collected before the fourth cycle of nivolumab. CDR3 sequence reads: CASSPSGTGAGYTF. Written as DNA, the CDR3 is TGTGCCAGCAGCCCAAGCGGCACAGGGGCTGGCTACACCTTC.